What follows are 13 T cell receptor beta chains derived from one specimen sequenced in a study of shared clonotypes between healthy human individuals. Using immunoSEQ multiplex PCR, the repertoire was profiled, and TCRdb retains in-frame clones only, with some absent. The table has roughly 2,500,000 clones, approximately 93% seen once. Sequencing was carried out using naive CD4+ T cells from PBMCs. Subset of the sample: CD45RA+ positively selected. These receptors were obtained from a man younger than 30 in good health. Some clones in this sample may be carry-over from other donors' samples.

This sequence joins TRBV28 and TRBJ2-7; maybe TRBD1 (6 bases). The germline V and J ends were trimmed by 2 bases and 6 bases, with 20 bases remaining between them. From germline, CDR1 is MDHEN and CDR2 SYDVKM. This CDR3 comprises 16 residues. CDR3 loop: CASSLRWTAESIEQYF. Here the CDR3 DNA reads TGTGCCAGCAGTTTAAGATGGACAGCTGAATCGATCGAGCAGTACTTC.

J is TRBJ2-7 and V is TRBV5-1; 12 bases line up with TRBD2. Germline lookup yields CDR1 SGHRS and CDR2 YFSETQ. J was trimmed by 1 base and V by 0 bases; bases with no gene match: 8. CDR3 length: 18 amino acids. CDR3 amino acids: CASSLGGTGTSGSYEQYF. In DNA, the CDR3 is TGCGCCAGCAGCTTGGGCGGGACCGGGACTAGCGGGTCCTACGAGCAGTACTTC.

Details on this clone: The junction does not match germline at one end; this may be a read error. The chain is built from TRBV5-1 and TRBJ2-7; possible D gene TRBD2, 6 bases. This CDR3 region has 15 residues. Germline V gene lookup returns CDR1 SGHRS and CDR2 YFSETQ. The CDR3 DNA follows: TGCGCCAGCAGCTTGGCGGCCGGGAGCTCCCACGAGCAGTACTTC. The encoded protein is CASSLAAGSSHEQYF.

The CDR3 region has the DNA TGTGCCAGCTCATCCCTGAGACAGAAACCAACAATGTACTATGGCTACACCTTC. It specifies CASSSLRQKPTMYYGYTF. J is TRBJ1-2 and V is TRBV18; D is possibly TRBD1 (5 bases). The CDR3 covers 18 residues. Germline V lookup: CDR1 KGHSH, CDR2 LQKENI. V was shortened by 5 bases and J by 3 bases, with 25 bases between the two germline ends.

J is TRBJ2-3 and V is TRBV4-1, with a tentative D call TRBD1 (6 bases). The V gene's germline CDR1 is MGHRA and CDR2 YSYEKL. This CDR3 is built from 17 residues. V lost 2 bases to trimming and J lost 1 base, with 16 bases between them. The CDR3 DNA sequence: TGCGCCAGCAGCCAATCTGGCGTCAGGGGCCGCACAGATACGCAGTATTTT. This codes for CASSQSGVRGRTDTQYF.

About this clone itself: Other DNA sequences in the same sample also yield this CDR3. This chain connects TRBV6-1 to TRBJ2-5; D gene ambiguous. Germline V lookup: CDR1 MNHNS, CDR2 SASEGT. This CDR3 region has 13 residues. Trimming shortened V by 1 base and J by 5 bases, and 8 bases separated the two germline ends. The CDR3 DNA reads as TGTGCCAGCAGTGAAGGGGGAAGGGAGACCCAGTACTTC. The encoded protein is CASSEGGRETQYF.

V and J are TRBV6-5 and TRBJ2-3; weak D call: TRBD1 (5 bases). The CDR3 has 15 amino acids. V lost 2 bases and J lost 2, with 11 bases in between. Germline V gives CDR1 MNHEY, CDR2 SVGAGI. This CDR3 is CASSYVGALTDTQYF. DNA of the CDR3: TGTGCCAGCAGTTACGTAGGGGCGCTCACAGATACGCAGTATTTT.

The chain couples TRBV19 to TRBJ1-4; a possible D gene is TRBD1 (6 bases). V was cut by 1 base and J by 8 bases, with 11 bases left in between. Germline V gene data show CDR1 as LNHDA and CDR2 as SQIVND (reference sequence). The CDR3 extends over 14 amino acids. Here the CDR3 reads CASSIGRGGEKLFF. In nucleotides, the CDR3 is TGTGCCAGTAGTATAGGCAGGGGAGGCGAAAAACTGTTTTTT.

V gene TRBV5-1 combines with J gene TRBJ1-1; no definite D call. The CDR3 is 12 residues long. Germline-derived CDR1 and CDR2 are SGHRS and YFSETQ. The V and J ends lost 2 bases and 7 bases respectively, with 9 bases between them. This CDR3 is CASSFKAGEAFF. DNA for the CDR3: TGCGCCAGCAGCTTTAAGGCCGGTGAAGCTTTCTTT. Full variable domain (missing parts from reference TRBV5-1 and TRBJ1-1): KAGVTQTPRYLIKTRGQQVTLSCSPISGHRSVSWYQQTPGQGLQFLFEYFSETQRNKGNFPGRFSGRQFSNSRSEMNVSTLELGDSALYLCASSFKAGEAFFGQGTRLTVV.

The CDR3 bases are TGTGCCACCAATGGTGGGGGGGCCCACGAGCAGTACTTC. This translates into CATNGGGAHEQYF. This sequence joins TRBV28 and TRBJ2-7; TRBD2 is a possible D gene (7 bases). Germline CDR1 MDHEN, CDR2 SYDVKM. Trimming pared 10 bases from V and 5 bases from J, leaving 18 bases between. This CDR3 comprises 13 residues.

The V and J genes are TRBV10-3 and TRBJ2-7, with 7 nucleotides matching TRBD1. Trimming cost V 8 bases and J 2 bases; bases outside gene matches: 9. CDR3 size: 14 residues. Per the germline V gene, CDR1 is ENHRY and CDR2 is SYGVKD. The CDR3 loop is CAIAVGTATYEQYF. The CDR3, as DNA: TGTGCCATCGCCGTTGGGACAGCGACCTACGAGCAGTACTTC.

The V and J genes are TRBV5-1 and TRBJ2-5, with 11 bases lining up with TRBD2. CDR1 is SGHRS, CDR2 YFSETQ, per germline. Trimming at V came to 4 bases and at J to 0 bases, leaving 8 bases not matched to a gene. The CDR3 spans 17 residues. In nucleotides, the CDR3 is TGCGCCAGCAGCGTGGGACTAGCGGATTTCTACCAAGAGACCCAGTACTTC. Translation: CASSVGLADFYQETQYF.

V and J are TRBV19 and TRBJ1-1, with TRBD1 matching over 11 bases. V shed 5 bases and J 6 bases; nucleotides not matched to a gene: 5. The CDR3 has 14 amino acids. Germline loops: CDR1 LNHDA, CDR2 SQIVND (reference sequence). CDR3 sequence: CASSPTDRGPEAFF. The DNA of the CDR3 is TGTGCCAGTAGTCCTACGGACAGGGGGCCTGAAGCTTTCTTT.